This TCR beta chain came from a study of T cells in Graves' hyperthyroidism and ophthalmopathy (dated by TCRdb to 2018 to 2020). For the wider study: Peripheral blood samples were taken at the time of initial diagnosis, prior to any treatment. To identify distinguishing TCR V-J signatures, a discovery cohort of some 100 patients was used, comprising some 45 with Graves' ophthalmopathy and approximately 58 with stable Graves' hyperthyroidism. Whether ophthalmopathy could be predicted prospectively was tested in an independent validation cohort made up of about 20 hyperthyroidism patients plus 17 patients who later progressed to ophthalmopathy. The 85 to 100 discovery patients were divided at random into training and test sets in a 7:3 ratio. The study also compared thyroid tissue and blood T-cell repertoires from roughly 6 Graves' hyperthyroidism patients. After sampling, hyperthyroidism patients received methimazole starting at 30 mg daily, and ophthalmopathy patients received high-dose intravenous methylprednisolone. The paper describes TCR Vbeta CDR3 sequencing of 120 to 150 peripheral blood samples, made up of 43 ophthalmopathy patients, around 78 hyperthyroidism patients and 17 progressor patients. Overall results and qualifications from the work: In validation, progression to ophthalmopathy was predicted by the model with about 70% sensitivity and nearly 75% specificity, a median of around 6.5 months before onset. A 13 V-J signature model separated ophthalmopathy from stable hyperthyroidism, with just over 85% sensitivity and just under 84% specificity in cross-validation and 80%/75% in testing. Sample size was not statistically predetermined, and blinding of investigators to group allocation was not performed. Blood samples also contained most of the expanded thyroid clonotypes (frequency above 0.001), which suggests that blood repertoires may reflect thyroid immune responses.

This clonotype appeared many times. What this receptor recognizes is not known. Nothing much larger sits one base from this clone, and base qualities are not available. Germline trimming amounts to 3 bases on V and 5 bases on J, with 17 as the count of junction bases outside the gene matches. The CDR3 starts with the cysteine, ends with the phenylalanine, and has 18 residues. The entry retains the CDR3 DNA only, 54 bases that are in frame from base 1. Amplification of TCR beta CDR3 regions was carried out from RNA transcripts. The first round of RT-PCR for the TCR CDR3 was performed with the HTBI primer set and the Qiagen OneStep RT-PCR kit. A second multiplex PCR round built the libraries, followed by size selection and purification. Sequencing of the libraries was done on an Illumina HiSeq2000 using paired-end 100 bp reads. The study's own analysis went as follows. SOAPnuke was used to process the raw data, removing reads that contained adapters or uncalled bases, had a mean Phred below 15, or lacked an exact match to the constant primer or identifier. COPE v1.2.5 was used to merge the high-quality paired reads, and each unique nucleotide sequence was defined as a clonotype. Clonotypes were aligned to IMGT TRBV, TRBD and TRBJ reference segments using MiTCR v1.1. Only V-J combinations with frequency above 0.0001, covering about 99% of repertoires, were analysed. The TCS score was defined as the ratio of F50 (clonal expansion) to E x V (chaos), calculated using BLOSUM62-based TCRdist between CDR3 peptides within each V-J. Welch's t-statistics and random forest reduced fewer than 550 V-J features to fewer than 15, which were used in a naive Bayes classifier (R e1071). TCRdb itself trimmed the public reads at Q25 with fastp, ran MiXCR and retained productive beta chains. CDR3 protein duplicates are merged, each entry listing the most common genes and DNA. The V and J calls come from TCRdb's annotation, not from the publication. For this sample the table gives about 400,000 distinct CDR3 sequences, of which over 12% were detected only once. The top ten constitute 25% to 30% of the sample.

Moderately to severely active disease, a Clinical Activity Score of at least 3, a NOSPECS grade of at least 4, and a duration under 3 months were present in ophthalmopathy patients. The study excluded patients with uncontrolled infections, other autoimmune diseases, pregnancy or lactation. Diagnoses relied on clinical symptoms, serum thyroxine and TRAb, thyroid ultrasound and orbital computed tomography. PBMCs were isolated from approximately 10 ml of fresh peripheral blood by Ficoll-Paque density gradient centrifugation. Trizol reagent was used to extract total RNA, and RNA quality was then checked on an Agilent 2100 Bioanalyzer.

This receptor chain uses TRBV12-3 or TRBV12-4 and TRBJ2-5; TRBD2 fits 8 bases in the junction. This sequence originates from a man in his fifties with Graves' ophthalmopathy. Sequenced material: blood. CDR3 protein: CASSFRLTPQREHETQYF. The nucleotide sequence reads as follows: TGTGCCAGCAGTTTCAGGCTCACCCCACAGCGGGAGCATGAGACCCAGTACTTC.